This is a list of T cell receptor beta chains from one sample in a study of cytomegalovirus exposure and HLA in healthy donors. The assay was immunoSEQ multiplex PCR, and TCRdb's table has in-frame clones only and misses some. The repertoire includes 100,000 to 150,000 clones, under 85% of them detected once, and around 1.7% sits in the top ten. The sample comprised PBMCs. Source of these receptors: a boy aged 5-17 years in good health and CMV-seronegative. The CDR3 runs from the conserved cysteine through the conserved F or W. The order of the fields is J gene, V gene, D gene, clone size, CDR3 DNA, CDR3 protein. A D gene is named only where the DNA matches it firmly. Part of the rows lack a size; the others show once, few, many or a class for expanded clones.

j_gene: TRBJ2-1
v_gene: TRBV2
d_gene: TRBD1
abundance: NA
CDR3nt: TGTGCCACTGGACAGGGCTCCAATGAGCAGTTCTTC
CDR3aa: CATGQGSNEQFF

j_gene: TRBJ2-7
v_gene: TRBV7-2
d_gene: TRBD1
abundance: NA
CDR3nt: TGTGCCAGCAGCCCCCCGACAGGGACCCTCTCCTACGAGCAGTACTTC
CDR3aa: CASSPPTGTLSYEQYF

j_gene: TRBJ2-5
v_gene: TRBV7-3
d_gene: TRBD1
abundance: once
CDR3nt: TGTGCCAGCAGCCTGGGACAGAGGGAGACCCAGTACTTC
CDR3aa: CASSLGQRETQYF

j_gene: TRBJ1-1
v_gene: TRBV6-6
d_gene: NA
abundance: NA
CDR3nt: TGTGCCAGCGGCCCCAACACTGAAGCTTTCTTT
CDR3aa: CASGPNTEAFF

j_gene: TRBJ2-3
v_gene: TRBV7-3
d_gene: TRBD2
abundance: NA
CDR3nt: TGTGCCAGCAGTAGACTAGCGGGGGGCCAAGATACGCAGTATTTT
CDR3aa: CASSRLAGGQDTQYF

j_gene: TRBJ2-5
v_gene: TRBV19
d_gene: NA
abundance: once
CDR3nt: TGTGCCAGTACCTCGCGGGGTGAGACCCAGTACTTC
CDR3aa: CASTSRGETQYF

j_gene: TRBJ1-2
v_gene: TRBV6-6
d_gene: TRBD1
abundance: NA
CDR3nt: TGTGCCAGCAGCTCGGGACAGGACTATGGCTACACCTTC
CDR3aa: CASSSGQDYGYTF

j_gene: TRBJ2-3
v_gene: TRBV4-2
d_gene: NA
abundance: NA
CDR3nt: TGTGCCAGCAGCCAAGGCTTGGGTTCAGGGGTGGTAGATACGCAGTATTTT
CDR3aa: CASSQGLGSGVVDTQYF

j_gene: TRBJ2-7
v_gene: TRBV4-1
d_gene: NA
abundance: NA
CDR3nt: TGCGCCAGCAGCCAACCACGCCGGGGGGCAGGCGGCGAGCAGTACTTC
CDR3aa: CASSQPRRGAGGEQYF

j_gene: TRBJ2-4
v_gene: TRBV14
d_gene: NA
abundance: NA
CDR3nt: TGTGCCAGCAGCCAATTTCCCGGGGGAAACATTCAGTACTTC
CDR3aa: CASSQFPGGNIQYF

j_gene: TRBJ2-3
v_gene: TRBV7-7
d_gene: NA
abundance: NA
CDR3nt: TGTGCCAGCAGCTTAAACGGGGTTAGCACAGATACGCAGTATTTT
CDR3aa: CASSLNGVSTDTQYF

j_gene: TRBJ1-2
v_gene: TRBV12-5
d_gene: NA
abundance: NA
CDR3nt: TGTGCTAGTGGAACTACTACGGATGGCTACACCTTC
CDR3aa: CASGTTTDGYTF

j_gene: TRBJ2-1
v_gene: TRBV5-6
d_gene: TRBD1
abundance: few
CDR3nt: TGTGCCAGCAGCTCCCGGACAGGGAAAGATCGCAATGAGCAGTTCTTC
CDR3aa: CASSSRTGKDRNEQFF

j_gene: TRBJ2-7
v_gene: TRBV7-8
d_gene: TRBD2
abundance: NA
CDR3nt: TGTGCCAGCAGCTTAGTCTCCGCGGGAGGGCCCTACGAGCAGTACTTC
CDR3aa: CASSLVSAGGPYEQYF

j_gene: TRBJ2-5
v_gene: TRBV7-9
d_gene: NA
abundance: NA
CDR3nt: TGTGCCAGCAGCTCTCAGGAGACCCAGTACTTC
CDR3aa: CASSSQETQYF

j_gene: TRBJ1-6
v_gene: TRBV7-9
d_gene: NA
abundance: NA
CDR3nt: TGTGCCAGCAACGAACAGGGCTCCCATAATTCACCCCTCCACTTT
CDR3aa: CASNEQGSHNSPLHF

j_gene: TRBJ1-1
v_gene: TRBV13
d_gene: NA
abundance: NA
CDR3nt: TGTGCCAGCAGCCCGAACACAGGTAACACTGAAGCTTTCTTT
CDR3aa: CASSPNTGNTEAFF

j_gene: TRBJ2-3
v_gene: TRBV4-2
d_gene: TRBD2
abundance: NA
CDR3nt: TGTGCCAGCAGCCAAGCGGGACTAGCGGGAGATACGCAGTATTTT
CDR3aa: CASSQAGLAGDTQYF

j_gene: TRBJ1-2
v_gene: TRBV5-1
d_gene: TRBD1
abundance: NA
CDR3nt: TGCGCCAGCAGCTTATCTGACAGGGTCGGTGGCTACACCTTC
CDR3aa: CASSLSDRVGGYTF

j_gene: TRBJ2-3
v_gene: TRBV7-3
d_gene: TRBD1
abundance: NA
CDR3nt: TGTGCCAGCAGCCGGACAGGCAGCACAGATACGCAGTATTTT
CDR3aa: CASSRTGSTDTQYF

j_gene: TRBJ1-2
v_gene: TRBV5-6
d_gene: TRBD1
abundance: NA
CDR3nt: TGTGCCAGCAGCCCAGACAGGGTAGGAGGCTACACCTTC
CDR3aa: CASSPDRVGGYTF

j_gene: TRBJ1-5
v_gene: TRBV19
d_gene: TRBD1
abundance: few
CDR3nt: TGTGCCAGTAGTAAAATCACAGGGGGCAATCAGCCCCAGCATTTT
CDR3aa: CASSKITGGNQPQHF

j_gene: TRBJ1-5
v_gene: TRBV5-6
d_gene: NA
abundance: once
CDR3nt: TGTGCCAGCAGCGATCGACAGTCCTATCAGCCCCAGCATTTT
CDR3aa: CASSDRQSYQPQHF

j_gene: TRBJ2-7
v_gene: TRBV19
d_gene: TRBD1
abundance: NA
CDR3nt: TGTGCCAGTAGTGCCGGGACAGGTGGGGAGCAGTACTTC
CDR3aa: CASSAGTGGEQYF

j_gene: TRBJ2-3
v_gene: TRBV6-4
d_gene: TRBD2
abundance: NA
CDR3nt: TGTGCCAGCAGCTCTAGCGGGGGGACAGATACGCAGTATTTT
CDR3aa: CASSSSGGTDTQYF

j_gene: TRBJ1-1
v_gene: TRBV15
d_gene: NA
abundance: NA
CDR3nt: TGTGCCACCAGCAGAGGCCCCGCGGGGGTAGGAACTGAAGCTTTCTTT
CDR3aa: CATSRGPAGVGTEAFF

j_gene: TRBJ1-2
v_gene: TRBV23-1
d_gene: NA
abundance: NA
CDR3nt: TGCGCCAGCAGTCAATCGAGGGTAGGCTACACCTTC
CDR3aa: CASSQSRVGYTF

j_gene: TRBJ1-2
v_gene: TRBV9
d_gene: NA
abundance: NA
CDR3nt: TGTGCCAGTTACAATTCGGGAGGCTACACCTTC
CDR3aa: CASYNSGGYTF

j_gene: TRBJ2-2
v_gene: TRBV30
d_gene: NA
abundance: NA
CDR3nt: TGTGCCTGGAAGAATCCAGGTAACACCGGGGAGCTGTTTTTT
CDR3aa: CAWKNPGNTGELFF

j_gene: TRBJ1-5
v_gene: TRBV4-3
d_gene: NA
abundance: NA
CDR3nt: TGCGCCAGCAGCCAAGTGTCAGGATTCAATCAGCCCCAGCATTTT
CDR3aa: CASSQVSGFNQPQHF

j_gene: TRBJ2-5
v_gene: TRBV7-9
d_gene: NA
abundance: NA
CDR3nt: TGTGCCAGCAGCTTAGATCAGGGGACCCAGTACTTC
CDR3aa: CASSLDQGTQYF

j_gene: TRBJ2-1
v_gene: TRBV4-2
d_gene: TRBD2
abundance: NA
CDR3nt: TGTGCCAGCAGCCAAGTAGGCGGAGCGGGGGGGCAGTTCTTC
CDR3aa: CASSQVGGAGGQFF

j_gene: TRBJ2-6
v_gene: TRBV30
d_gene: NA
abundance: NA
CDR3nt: TGTGCCTGGACAGCTGGGGCCAACGTCCTGACTTTC
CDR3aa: CAWTAGANVLTF

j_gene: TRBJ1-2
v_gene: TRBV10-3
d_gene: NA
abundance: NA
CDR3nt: TGTGCCATCAGCCCTGGTCGGGAGGAGAATGGCTACACCTTC
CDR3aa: CAISPGREENGYTF

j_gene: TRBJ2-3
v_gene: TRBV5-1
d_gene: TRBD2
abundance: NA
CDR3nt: TGCGCCAGCAGCCTGACTAGCGGGGGGCGCACAGATACGCAGTATTTT
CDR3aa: CASSLTSGGRTDTQYF

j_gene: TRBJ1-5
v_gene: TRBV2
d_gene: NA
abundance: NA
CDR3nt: TGTGCCAGCAGTGAATCTATACGCAATCAGCCCCAGCATTTT
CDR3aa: CASSESIRNQPQHF

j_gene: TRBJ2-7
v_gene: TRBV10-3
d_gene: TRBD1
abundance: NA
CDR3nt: TGTGCCATCAGCGGGACAGGTGAGAGCTCCTACGAGCAGTACTTC
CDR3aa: CAISGTGESSYEQYF

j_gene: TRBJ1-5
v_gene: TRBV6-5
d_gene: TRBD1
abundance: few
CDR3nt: TGTGCCAGCAGTCGACAGGGAGCGGGCAATCAGCCCCAGCATTTT
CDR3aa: CASSRQGAGNQPQHF

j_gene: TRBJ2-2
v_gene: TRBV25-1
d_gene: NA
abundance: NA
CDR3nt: TGTGCCTCAGGGCCCACCGGGGAGCTGTTTTTT
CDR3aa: CASGPTGELFF

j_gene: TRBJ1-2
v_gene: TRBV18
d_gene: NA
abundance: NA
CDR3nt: TGTGCCAGCTCACCGGAGGCGAACTATGGCTACACCTTC
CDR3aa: CASSPEANYGYTF

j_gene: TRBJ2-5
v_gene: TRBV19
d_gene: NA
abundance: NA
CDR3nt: TGTGCCAGTAGTCAACAGGGCCCTCAAGAGACCCAGTACTTC
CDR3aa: CASSQQGPQETQYF

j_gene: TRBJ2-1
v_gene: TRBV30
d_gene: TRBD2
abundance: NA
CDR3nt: TGTGCCTGGAGTGTGGGGCGGGGGATATACAATGAGCAGTTCTTC
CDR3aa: CAWSVGRGIYNEQFF

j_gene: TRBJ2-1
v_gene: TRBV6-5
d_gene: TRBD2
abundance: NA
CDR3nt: TGTGCCAGCAGTTGGCGGGAGGGCTCCTACAATGAGCAGTTCTTC
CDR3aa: CASSWREGSYNEQFF

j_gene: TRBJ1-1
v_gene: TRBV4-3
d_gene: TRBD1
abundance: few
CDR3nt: TGCGCCAGCAGCGTCCGGCAGGGGGTGAACACTGAAGCTTTCTTT
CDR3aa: CASSVRQGVNTEAFF

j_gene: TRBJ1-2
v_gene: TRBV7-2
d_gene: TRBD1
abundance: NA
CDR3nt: TGTGCCAGCAGCTTAGCGACAGGGAGTAACTATGGCTACACCTTC
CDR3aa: CASSLATGSNYGYTF

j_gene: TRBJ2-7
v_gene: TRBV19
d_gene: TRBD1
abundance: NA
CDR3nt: TGTGCCAGTAGTCCCGGGACAGGGACCGAGCAGTACTTC
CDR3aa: CASSPGTGTEQYF

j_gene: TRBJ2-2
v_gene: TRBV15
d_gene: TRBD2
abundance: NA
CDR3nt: TGTGCCACCAGCACAACACGACTAGCGGGGGCCGGGGAGCTGTTTTTT
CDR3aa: CATSTTRLAGAGELFF

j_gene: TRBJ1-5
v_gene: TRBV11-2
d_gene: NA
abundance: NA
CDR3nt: TGTGCCAGCAGCTGGAGGGGTAGCAATCAGCCCCAGCATTTT
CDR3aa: CASSWRGSNQPQHF

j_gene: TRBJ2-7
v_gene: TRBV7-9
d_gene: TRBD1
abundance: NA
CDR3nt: TGTGCCAGCAGCGTCTCCGGGACAGGCTACGAGCAGTACTTC
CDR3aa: CASSVSGTGYEQYF

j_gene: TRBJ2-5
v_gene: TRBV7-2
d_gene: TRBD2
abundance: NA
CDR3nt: TGTGCCAGCAGCCCAAAGGGGACTACTCAAGAGACCCAGTACTTC
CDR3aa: CASSPKGTTQETQYF

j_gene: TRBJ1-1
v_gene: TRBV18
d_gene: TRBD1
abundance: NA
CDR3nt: TGTGCCAGCTCACCGGGGACAGTGAACACTGAAGCTTTCTTT
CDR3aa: CASSPGTVNTEAFF

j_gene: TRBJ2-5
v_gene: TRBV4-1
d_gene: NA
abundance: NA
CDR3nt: TGCGCCAGCAGCCAAGATCTGAGCGGGCGTCAAGAGACCCAGTACTTC
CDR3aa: CASSQDLSGRQETQYF

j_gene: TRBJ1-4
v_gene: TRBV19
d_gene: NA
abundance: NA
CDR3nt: TGTGCCAGTAAAAGTGGTCAACAGGTTGGGGAAAAACTGTTTTTT
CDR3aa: CASKSGQQVGEKLFF